A selection of T cell receptor beta chains follows, all from one sample in a study of blood T cell repertoires in COVID-19. Clones were sequenced by immunoSEQ multiplex PCR, and TCRdb holds only the in-frame ones, with some missing. Of roughly 150,000 clones listed, 79% are singletons. Material for sequencing was PBMCs or T cells enriched from blood (not recorded which). The receptors originated from a woman in her 70s in a cohort exposed to, infected with or recovered from COVID-19 (not recorded which). Each CDR3 is given without its conserved first and last residue. The size field is filled for only some rows; it gives once, few, many or a size class.

TRBJ2-1 | TRBV15 | NA | ATSRETAGWDEQF
TRBJ1-4 | TRBV4-3 | NA | ASSQVVGGLIKLF
TRBJ2-1 | TRBV29-1 | NA | SVEPLAGVHNEQF
TRBJ2-2 | TRBV24-1 | NA | ATSDSGSANTGELF
TRBJ2-3 | TRBV3-1/TRBV3-2 | NA | ASSQVRGDTQY
TRBJ1-2 | TRBV28 | NA | ASNGGALWYGYT
TRBJ2-1 | TRBV5-1 | NA | ASSLVRGGDEQF
TRBJ2-1 | TRBV18 | NA | ASSPPSGSNEQF
TRBJ2-5 | TRBV7-6 | NA | ASSHASGHQETQY
TRBJ1-5 | TRBV19 | NA | ASSIIRGVVGNQPQH
TRBJ2-1 | TRBV7-3 | NA | ASSLREGRYNEQF
TRBJ2-7 | TRBV29-1 | NA | SVEDEDRTYEQY
TRBJ1-5 | TRBV7-9 | NA | ASSLFGSSNQPQH
TRBJ2-4 | TRBV19 | once | ASSPWGETKNIQY
TRBJ2-7 | TRBV7-3 | once | ASSPAPGEYEQY
TRBJ2-5 | TRBV5-1 | NA | ASSLAGQGGGETQY